The 27 T cell receptor beta chains below were found in one sample sequenced in a study of T cell changes during pregnancy in multiple sclerosis. TCRdb keeps only in-frame clones here, not all; method: immunoSEQ multiplex PCR. The repertoire holds 47,000 or so clones, with 90% as singletons. This specimen consisted of peripheral blood, obtained after pregnancy. The receptors stem from a female donor in good health, enrolled as a control in a pregnancy study.

The rearrangement uses TRBV7-9 and TRBJ1-1; D is ambiguous. The CDR3 sequence is 16 residues long. The germline gives CDR1 SEHNR, CDR2 FQNEAQ (reference sequence). Between the trimmed V and J ends, which lost 1 base and 5 bases, there was a span of 17 bases. This CDR3 reads CASSLVGQKLGTEAFF. CDR3 sequence (DNA): TGTGCCAGCAGCTTAGTGGGTCAAAAACTAGGGACTGAAGCTTTCTTT.

The chain employs TRBV18 and TRBJ2-5; TRBD1 aligns across 7 bases. This CDR3 has 16 amino acids. The V gene's germline CDR1 is KGHSH and CDR2 LQKENI. V shed 3 bases and J 1 base; nucleotides not matched to a gene: 8. The CDR3 loop reads CASSPLSGTVQETQYF. The CDR3 coding sequence is TGTGCCAGCTCACCGCTGTCCGGGACAGTCCAAGAGACCCAGTACTTC.

The V gene is TRBV7-2, the J gene TRBJ2-3; D is unresolved. The germline V gene has CDR1 SGHTA and CDR2 FQGNSA. V shed 1 base and J shed 8 bases, with 7 bases lying between them. The CDR3 runs to 12 residues. This CDR3 reads CASSLGQATQYF. The CDR3 region has the DNA TGTGCCAGCAGCTTAGGACAAGCTACGCAGTATTTT.

CDR3 in DNA: TGCGCCAGCAGTTTAGCGGGAGGGCCCTCCTACGAGCAGTACTTC. The encoded protein is CASSLAGGPSYEQYF. This chain joins TRBV5-1 and TRBJ2-7; 11 bases are a match to TRBD2. CDR3 length equals 15 residues. Germline assignment: CDR1 SGHRS and CDR2 YFSETQ. The V segment lost 5 bases and the J segment 0 bases; nucleotides outside the gene matches: 4.

The chain has TRBV10-1 and TRBJ2-1, with 10 bases fitting TRBD2. Germline V gene lookup returns CDR1 WNHNN and CDR2 SYGVQD (reference sequence). The CDR3 sequence is 17 residues long. With 7 bases clipped from V and 8 bases from J, the junction kept 17 bases outside the gene matches. The CDR3 DNA reads TGCGCCAGCACCAGACCCTTGACTAGCGGGCGAAGAGATGAGCAGTTCTTC. Translated, it gives CASTRPLTSGRRDEQFF.

In the case of this clone: An end of the junction does not agree with germline; a read error may underlie this. The chain has TRBV7-7 and TRBJ2-1; possible D gene TRBD2, 5 bases. The CDR3 sequence is 15 residues long. The V gene's germline CDR1 is SSHAT and CDR2 FNYEAQ (reference sequence). DNA of the CDR3: TGTGCTAGCAGCCCTCAACTAGTTGGGTACAATGAGCAGTTCTTC. It encodes CASSPQLVGYNEQFF.

This rearrangement joins TRBV9 to TRBJ1-2; D gene ambiguous. The length of the CDR3 is 14 residues. Germline CDR1 reads SGDLS; CDR2 reads YYNGEE. V lost 6 bases and J 4 bases, leaving 16 bases between the germline ends. The CDR3 DNA reads TGTGCCAGCACCTATGGCGGTAGCGGCTATGGCTACACCTTC. Its protein product is CASTYGGSGYGYTF. Full variable domain (remainder filled in from reference TRBV9 and TRBJ1-2): DSGVTQTPKHLITATGQRVTLRCSPRSGDLSVYWYQQSLDQGLQFLIQYYNGEERAKGNILERFSAQQFPDLHSELNLSSLELGDSALYFCASTYGGSGYGYTFGSGTRLTVV.

Notes on this clone: Distinct nucleotide sequences in the sample also encode this CDR3. The chain employs TRBV7-3 and TRBJ2-3; 14 bases map to TRBD2. Trimming cost V 3 bases and J 1 base; bases outside gene matches: 0. Germline assignment: CDR1 SGHTA and CDR2 FQGTGA. The CDR3 is 16 amino acids. The CDR3 region is CASSLGLAGGTDTQYF. In nucleotides, the CDR3 is TGTGCCAGCAGCTTGGGACTAGCGGGAGGCACAGATACGCAGTATTTT.

The chain has TRBV29-1 and TRBJ1-1, with TRBD1 as a possible D gene (5 bases). The CDR3 is 12 amino acids. Per the germline V gene, CDR1 is SQVTM and CDR2 is ANQGSEA. Deletions cut 7 bases from V and 10 bases from J, with 19 bases between. CDR3 region: CSATRDFRGAFF. In nucleotides, the CDR3 is TGCAGCGCCACCAGGGACTTCCGAGGAGCTTTCTTT.

The rearrangement links TRBV19 to TRBJ1-2; 7 nucleotides line up with TRBD1. Germline CDR1 is LNHDA and CDR2 is SQIVND (reference sequence). Losses at the gene ends were 7 bases for V and 10 bases for J; bases not matched to a gene: 18. CDR3 length equals 15 residues. Here the CDR3 reads CASTREGGTPGVYTF. CDR3 coding DNA: TGTGCCAGTACCCGAGAAGGGGGCACCCCGGGAGTCTACACCTTC.

The CDR3 here is CASSSNDRSTDTQYF. CDR3 DNA sequence: TGTGCCAGCAGCTCAAACGACAGAAGCACAGATACGCAGTATTTT. The rearrangement joins TRBV11-1 to TRBJ2-3; D may be TRBD1 (5 bases). Trimming left V 4 bases short and J 0 bases short, with 11 bases between. The CDR3 covers 15 residues. In germline, CDR1 is SGHAT, CDR2 FQDESV (reference sequence).

This clone was seen just once. The CDR3 is CASKRTGNYEQYF. The CDR3 DNA reads TGTGCCAGCAAAAGGACAGGGAACTACGAGCAGTACTTC. The chain joins TRBV14 to TRBJ2-7, with 8 nucleotides matching TRBD1. The germline V gene has CDR1 SGHDN and CDR2 FVKESK. The CDR3 sequence is 13 residues long. Germline trimming cut 7 bases from V and 3 bases from J; bases unmatched to any gene: 5. Full variable domain (missing parts from reference TRBV14 and TRBJ2-7): EAGVTQFPSHSVIEKGQTVTLRCDPISGHDNLYWYRRVMGKEIKFLLHFVKESKQDESGMPNNRFLAERTGGTYSTLKVQPAELEDSGVYFCASKRTGNYEQYFGPGTRLTVT.

This clone was found once. The rearrangement links TRBV5-1 to TRBJ2-3, with 7 bases fitting TRBD2. Germline loops: CDR1 SGHRS, CDR2 YFSETQ. CDR3 size: 15 residues. V was pared by 0 bases and J by 6 bases, with 7 bases of the junction left unmatched. CDR3 sequence (DNA): TGCGCCAGCAGCTTGGAGTATAGGCGGGAGGATACGCAGTATTTT. Its protein is CASSLEYRREDTQYF. The full variable domain, with the rest looked up from reference TRBV5-1 and TRBJ2-3, is KAGVTQTPRYLIKTRGQQVTLSCSPISGHRSVSWYQQTPGQGLQFLFEYFSETQRNKGNFPGRFSGRQFSNSRSEMNVSTLELGDSALYLCASSLEYRREDTQYFGPGTRLTVL.

J is TRBJ2-1 and V is TRBV9; TRBD2 might be the D (5 bases). Germline assignment: CDR1 SGDLS and CDR2 YYNGEE. The V end was cut by 1 base, the J end by 7 bases, with 15 bases between. The CDR3 contains 15 residues. CDR3 residues: CASSVRGELMNEQFF. In DNA form, the CDR3 reads TGTGCCAGCAGCGTACGGGGTGAACTTATGAATGAGCAGTTCTTC. The entire variable domain, with the rest obtained from reference TRBV9 and TRBJ2-1, is as follows: DSGVTQTPKHLITATGQRVTLRCSPRSGDLSVYWYQQSLDQGLQFLIQYYNGEERAKGNILERFSAQQFPDLHSELNLSSLELGDSALYFCASSVRGELMNEQFFGPGTRLTVL.

The chain links TRBV5-6 to TRBJ1-6; 8 bases fit TRBD1. Trimming took 4 bases from V and 7 from J; bases not matched to a gene: 4. Germline values: CDR1 SGHDT, CDR2 YYEEEE. The length of the CDR3 is 14 residues. The CDR3 region is CASSPPGGNSPLHF. The CDR3 nucleotides are TGTGCCAGCAGCCCTCCAGGGGGCAATTCACCCCTCCACTTT. Full variable domain (rest looked up from reference TRBV5-6 and TRBJ1-6): DAGVTQSPTHLIKTRGQQVTLRCSPKSGHDTVSWYQQALGQGPQFIFQYYEEEERQRGNFPDRFSGHQFPNYSSELNVNALLLGDSALYLCASSPPGGNSPLHFGNGTRLTVT.

The CDR3 DNA sequence: TGCGCCAGCAGCCAAGATGCGGCGGGGGATGAGACCCAGTACTTC. Its protein product is CASSQDAAGDETQYF. This sequence joins TRBV4-3 and TRBJ2-5; TRBD2 agrees at 7 bases. V shed 0 bases and J 5 bases; nucleotides not matched to a gene: 6. This CDR3 contains 15 residues. Per the germline V gene, CDR1 is LGHNA and CDR2 is YSLEER.

The CDR3 loop is CASSFLDRQNTEAFF. The CDR3 bases are TGTGCCAGCAGCTTCTTGGACAGGCAGAACACTGAAGCTTTCTTT. The V call is TRBV5-6, the J call TRBJ1-1; 7 positions agree with TRBD1. From germline, CDR1 is SGHDT and CDR2 YYEEEE. The junction had 5 bases not matched to a gene; V was cut back by 2 bases and J by 1 base. CDR3 length: 15 amino acids.

This chain connects TRBV28 to TRBJ1-6, with a weak D call TRBD1 (5 bases). The V and J ends lost 6 bases and 8 bases respectively, with 17 bases between them. The CDR3 loop spans 15 amino acids. CDR1 and CDR2 (germline): MDHEN, SYDVKM. CDR3 sequence: CASRGLLGIDSPLHF. The CDR3 DNA sequence: TGTGCCAGCAGGGGACTATTGGGTATCGATTCACCCCTCCACTTT. The whole variable domain, filled in from reference TRBV28 and TRBJ1-6, reads DVKVTQSSRYLVKRTGEKVFLECVQDMDHENMFWYRQDPGLGLRLIYFSYDVKMKEKGDIPEGYSVSREKKERFSLILESASTNQTSMYLCASRGLLGIDSPLHFGNGTRLTVT.

This clone was detected a few times. The chain carries TRBV5-1 and TRBJ2-7; D is perhaps TRBD2 (5 bases). This CDR3 contains 14 residues. Trimming took 3 bases from V and 7 from J, leaving 17 bases between them. The germline gives CDR1 SGHRS, CDR2 YFSETQ. CDR3 nucleotides: TGCGCCAGCAGCTCAGGACTGACCCGGAATGAGCAGTACTTC. Translation gives CASSSGLTRNEQYF.

This chain connects TRBV29-1 to TRBJ2-1; maybe TRBD2 (6 bases). Per the germline V gene, CDR1 is SQVTM and CDR2 is ANQGSEA. V shed 2 bases and J shed 4 bases, with 9 bases lying between them. CDR3 size: 13 residues. CDR3: CSVETRGYNEQFF. DNA of the CDR3: TGCAGCGTTGAAACCCGGGGGTACAATGAGCAGTTCTTC.

This chain joins TRBV6-5 and TRBJ2-1; TRBD1 matches at 7 bases. Trimming at V came to 6 bases and at J to 8 bases, leaving 4 bases not matched to a gene. The CDR3 covers 12 residues. Per the germline V gene, CDR1 is MNHEY and CDR2 is SVGAGI. The CDR3 DNA reads as TGTGCCAGCAGGAACACAGGGGATGAGCAGTTCTTC. Translating gives CASRNTGDEQFF.

The rearrangement links TRBV30 to TRBJ1-4; no definite D call. V lost 4 bases, J lost 4 bases, and 13 bases lay in between. The CDR3 extends over 14 amino acids. Per the germline V gene, CDR1 is GTSNPN and CDR2 is SVGIG (reference sequence). CDR3 region: CAWMGQESNEKLFF. As DNA, the CDR3 is TGTGCCTGGATGGGCCAGGAAAGTAATGAAAAACTGTTTTTT.

The V gene is TRBV7-6, the J gene TRBJ2-1; TRBD2 agrees at 7 bases. Germline CDR1 and CDR2: SGHVS and FNYEAQ. Losses at the gene ends were 5 bases for V and 9 bases for J; bases not matched to a gene: 7. This CDR3 comprises 13 residues. The CDR3 loop reads CASSPGLAAEQFF. In DNA form, the CDR3 reads TGTGCCAGCAGCCCGGGGCTAGCGGCTGAGCAGTTCTTC.

This chain links TRBV27 with TRBJ2-7; 10 bases are a match to TRBD1. The germline gives CDR1 MNHEY, CDR2 SMNVEV (reference sequence). This CDR3 region has 15 residues. The V segment lost 5 bases and the J segment 2 bases; nucleotides outside the gene matches: 6. Written as DNA, the CDR3 is TGTGCCAGCAGTCCCGCCGGGACAGGGGCCTACGAGCAGTACTTC. Translating gives CASSPAGTGAYEQYF.

The chain combines TRBV6-4 with TRBJ2-1; a possible D gene is TRBD2 (7 bases). V shed 5 bases and J shed 5 bases, with 16 bases lying between them. Germline V CDR1 and CDR2: MRHNA, SNTAGT. This CDR3 spans 15 amino acids. The CDR3 is CASSPMGGANNEQFF. CDR3 coding DNA: TGTGCCAGCAGTCCCATGGGGGGGGCAAACAATGAGCAGTTCTTC.

The rearrangement uses TRBV27 and TRBJ1-1; TRBD1 aligns across 12 bases. This CDR3 has 18 amino acids. The germline V gene encodes CDR1 MNHEY and CDR2 SMNVEV (reference sequence). Trimming took 4 bases from V and 7 from J; bases not matched to a gene: 16. The CDR3 loop is CASSYLGGQGAGSHEAFF. The CDR3 nucleotides read TGTGCCAGCAGTTATCTGGGGGGACAGGGGGCGGGTTCCCATGAAGCTTTCTTT.

The V gene is TRBV11-2, the J gene TRBJ2-7; D gene uncertain. The V end lost 5 bases, the J end lost 2 bases, and 4 bases lay between the germline ends. The CDR3 spans 11 residues. Germline V gene sequence: CDR1 SGHAT, CDR2 FQNNGV. CDR3 residues: CASSNTYEQYF. CDR3 DNA sequence: TGTGCCAGCAGCAACACCTACGAGCAGTACTTC.